A single sample gave rise to the 25 T cell receptor beta chains below, sequenced in a study of blood T cell repertoires in COVID-19. Repertoires were generated with immunoSEQ multiplex PCR, while TCRdb's copy carries only in-frame clones and drops some. The table includes about 190,000 clones, more than 70% detected once. Sequenced material: peripheral blood. Receptors were obtained from a man aged 18-30 years with active or convalescent COVID-19.

The V and J genes are TRBV4-1 and TRBJ1-2, with a weak D call TRBD1 (6 bases). The CDR3 is made up of 16 amino acids. Germline assignment: CDR1 MGHRA and CDR2 YSYEKL. The ends were cut back, 0 bases at V and 4 bases at J, with 15 bases in the middle. This CDR3 reads CASSQDIRGLGYGYTF. CDR3 DNA: TGCGCCAGCAGCCAAGATATCAGGGGTTTAGGCTATGGCTACACCTTC.

The V call is TRBV7-3, the J call TRBJ2-1, with a weak D call TRBD2 (6 bases). The CDR3 is 18 amino acids. Between the trimmed V and J ends, which lost 5 bases and 3 bases, there was a span of 23 bases. CDR1 and CDR2 from the germline V gene are SGHTA and FQGTGA. Written as DNA, the CDR3 is TGTGCCAGCAGCACAAAAACCACCGGGACTCGCCGCTACAATGAGCAGTTCTTC. Its translation is CASSTKTTGTRRYNEQFF.

As DNA, the CDR3 is TGCGCCAGCAGCTTAATGACAGGGCAGGGCAATGAGCAGTTCTTC. Protein: CASSLMTGQGNEQFF. This chain links TRBV5-1 with TRBJ2-1; 7 nucleotides align to TRBD1. CDR3 length: 15 amino acids. Looked up from germline, CDR1 is SGHRS and CDR2 is YFSETQ. Trimming took 2 bases from V and 6 from J; bases not matched to a gene: 8.

The chain uses TRBV2 and TRBJ1-2; the match to TRBD1 covers 8 bases. The CDR3 runs 15 residues. V trimming: 5 bases; J trimming: 1 base; junction bases outside the gene matches: 6. Germline-derived CDR1 and CDR2 are SNHLY and FYNNEI. The CDR3, as DNA: TGTGCCAGCAGTAGGGGACAGGTGATTAACTATGGCTACACCTTC. Translated, it gives CASSRGQVINYGYTF.

The chain links TRBV7-9 to TRBJ2-1; maybe TRBD2 (5 bases). Germline V gene lookup returns CDR1 SEHNR and CDR2 FQNEAQ (reference sequence). V was cut by 5 bases and J by 5 bases, with 7 bases left in between. The CDR3 is 12 amino acids. The CDR3 here is CASSQLDNEQFF. Written as DNA, the CDR3 is TGTGCCAGCAGCCAACTAGACAATGAGCAGTTCTTC.

The chain links TRBV3-1 (or the pseudogene TRBV3-2) to TRBJ2-3, with TRBD2 matching 7 bases. V trimming: 1 base; J trimming: 0 bases; junction bases outside the gene matches: 7. Germline CDR1 LGHDT, CDR2 YNNKEL (reference sequence). The CDR3 sequence is 17 residues long. The CDR3 loop is CASSQGLAGVSTDTQYF. The CDR3 region has the DNA TGTGCCAGCAGCCAAGGTCTCGCGGGGGTTAGCACAGATACGCAGTATTTT.

The rearrangement uses TRBV3-1 (or the pseudogene TRBV3-2) and TRBJ1-6; tentatively, D is TRBD1 (6 bases). Germline lookup yields CDR1 LGHDT and CDR2 YNNKEL (reference sequence). V lost 2 bases to trimming and J lost 6 bases, with 17 bases between them. CDR3 length: 17 residues. Here the CDR3 DNA reads TGTGCCAGCAGCCAAAGATACCAGGGGTTCGTTAATTCACCCCTCCACTTT. It encodes CASSQRYQGFVNSPLHF.

Written as DNA, the CDR3 is TGCGCCAGCAGCTTGGATACAGGGGGTCCACACGAGCAGTACTTC. Its translation: CASSLDTGGPHEQYF. This chain joins TRBV5-1 and TRBJ2-7; 8 nucleotides align to TRBD1. V shed 0 bases, J shed 5 bases, and the junction held 7 bases outside the gene matches. The CDR3 totals 15 residues. The germline CDR1 and CDR2 sequences are SGHRS and YFSETQ.

J is TRBJ1-2 and V is TRBV5-8, with 7 bases matching TRBD1. Unmatched junction bases numbered 10, after V lost 2 bases and J lost 3 bases. Germline V CDR1 and CDR2: SGHTS, YDEGEE. The CDR3 runs to 16 residues. CDR3 coding DNA: TGTGCCAGCAGCTTACTCCCTAAAGGGGGCGACTATGGCTACACCTTC. Encoded protein: CASSLLPKGGDYGYTF. The entire variable domain, with the rest obtained from reference TRBV5-8 and TRBJ1-2, is as follows: EAGVTQSPTHLIKTRGQQATLRCSPISGHTSVYWYQQALGLGLQFLLWYDEGEERNRGNFPPRFSGRQFPNYSSELNVNALELEDSALYLCASSLLPKGGDYGYTFGSGTRLTVV.

The V call is TRBV11-2, the J call TRBJ2-5; 7 nucleotides line up with TRBD2. The germline gives CDR1 SGHAT, CDR2 FQNNGV. The CDR3 is 16 residues long. Trimming cost V 5 bases and J 4 bases; bases outside gene matches: 13. Here the CDR3 reads CASSGYGGTLRETQYF. In nucleotides, the CDR3 is TGTGCCAGCAGCGGATACGGGGGGACCCTACGAGAGACCCAGTACTTC. The full variable domain, with the rest looked up from reference TRBV11-2 and TRBJ2-5, is EAGVAQSPRYKIIEKRQSVAFWCNPISGHATLYWYQQILGQGPKLLIQFQNNGVVDDSQLPKDRFSAERLKGVDSTLKIQPAKLEDSAVYLCASSGYGGTLRETQYFGPGTRLLVL.

This clone was picked up a small number of times. J is TRBJ1-2 and V is TRBV6-5; 9 positions match TRBD1. The CDR3 is 15 residues long. Looked up from germline, CDR1 is MNHEY and CDR2 is SVGAGI. V trimming: 6 bases; J trimming: 4 bases; junction bases outside the gene matches: 9. DNA for the CDR3: TGTGCCAGCAGACGCGGGACAGGGAAAGGCTATGGCTACACCTTC. Its translation is CASRRGTGKGYGYTF.

This sequence joins TRBV25-1 and TRBJ1-1; TRBD1 matches 8 bases. This CDR3 is built from 14 residues. Germline CDR1 reads MGHDK; CDR2 reads SYGVNS. With V trimmed by 4 bases and J by 4 bases, 5 bases remained unmatched. The CDR3 sequence: CASSVGQGSTEAFF. CDR3 coding DNA: TGTGCCAGCAGTGTAGGACAGGGAAGCACTGAAGCTTTCTTT.

This clone has a count of ten or more. In the same sample, other DNA sequences code for this CDR3. The V gene is TRBV3-1 (or the pseudogene TRBV3-2), the J gene TRBJ2-1; the D is unclear. CDR3 length: 14 amino acids. Trimming stripped 4 bases from V and 7 bases from J, with 14 bases between. Germline-derived CDR1 and CDR2 are LGHDT and YNNKEL (reference sequence). The CDR3 bases are TGTGCCAGCAGCCCACATCGAGGTCAAAATGAGCAGTTCTTC. Protein product: CASSPHRGQNEQFF.

The DNA for the CDR3 is TGTGCCAGCAGCCCCAAGACAGGGGAATTCTACGAGCAGTACTTC. Translating it yields CASSPKTGEFYEQYF. The gene calls are TRBV27 and TRBJ2-7; the match to TRBD1 covers 8 bases. The CDR3 runs 15 residues. Germline CDR1 is MNHEY and CDR2 is SMNVEV (reference sequence). Trimming cost V 6 bases and J 3 bases; bases outside gene matches: 10.

V is TRBV18 and J is TRBJ1-1; 7 bases align to TRBD1. V shed 8 bases and J 1 base; nucleotides not matched to a gene: 7. There are 14 residues in the CDR3. Per germline, CDR1 KGHSH and CDR2 LQKENI. CDR3 region: CASGLGQPNTEAFF. For the CDR3, the DNA is TGTGCCAGCGGATTGGGACAGCCGAACACTGAAGCTTTCTTT.

The chain couples TRBV16 to TRBJ1-3; D is ambiguous. The CDR3 consists of 15 residues. Trimming shortened V by 0 bases and J by 0 bases, and 6 bases separated the two germline ends. In germline, CDR1 is KGHSY, CDR2 FQNENV. CDR3 nucleotides: TGTGCCAGCAGCCAATCGCGAGTCTCTGGAAACACCATATATTTT. This sequence encodes CASSQSRVSGNTIYF.

V and J are TRBV25-1 and TRBJ2-2, with D hard to call. This CDR3 region has 13 residues. Germline values: CDR1 MGHDK, CDR2 SYGVNS. V was trimmed by 2 bases and J by 2 bases, leaving 3 bases between them. The CDR3 DNA sequence: TGTGCCAGCAGTGAACCAAACACCGGGGAGCTGTTTTTT. Translating gives CASSEPNTGELFF.

V is TRBV7-8 and J is TRBJ2-3; the match to TRBD2 covers 13 bases. V shed 2 bases, J shed 5 bases, and the junction held 4 bases outside the gene matches. The CDR3 covers 16 residues. Germline CDR1 is SGHVS and CDR2 is FQNEAQ. The CDR3 coding sequence is TGTGCCAGCAGCTTAAGGACTAGCGGGAGCGGAGATACGCAGTATTTT. Its translation: CASSLRTSGSGDTQYF.

The rearrangement joins TRBV19 to TRBJ1-6; D remains unclear. CDR1 is LNHDA, CDR2 SQIVND, per germline (reference sequence). Trimming pared 6 bases from V and 13 bases from J, leaving 16 bases between. There are 13 residues in the CDR3. In nucleotides, the CDR3 is TGTGCCAGTAGGTCCGTTGGGAGCGGTCCCCTCCACTTT. Its translation is CASRSVGSGPLHF.

The chain couples TRBV6-6 to TRBJ1-1, with D possibly TRBD1 on 6 matching bases. The CDR3 totals 16 residues. Germline V gene sequence: CDR1 MNHNY, CDR2 SVGAGI (reference sequence). V lost 2 bases and J lost 5, with 18 bases in between. This chain's CDR3 is CASSYHPQGMRTEAFF. The CDR3 region has the DNA TGTGCCAGCAGTTACCACCCCCAGGGGATGCGGACTGAAGCTTTCTTT.

This chain joins TRBV2 and TRBJ1-1, with 8 bases lining up with TRBD1. This CDR3 has 17 amino acids. The J segment lost 0 bases and the V segment lost 6 bases, leaving 12 bases of the junction unmatched. Germline V gene lookup returns CDR1 SNHLY and CDR2 FYNNEI. Here the CDR3 DNA reads TGTGCCAGCAGGATATCGGACAGGGATCTCATGAACACTGAAGCTTTCTTT. Protein product: CASRISDRDLMNTEAFF.

The chain has TRBV30 and TRBJ1-5; perhaps TRBD1 as D (5 bases). Trimming left V 2 bases short and J 7 bases short, with 15 bases between. Germline lookup yields CDR1 GTSNPN and CDR2 SVGIG (reference sequence). The CDR3 totals 14 residues. The CDR3 region has the DNA TGTGCCTGGAGTTACAGGTTGTTGGACCAGCCCCAGCATTTT. It is translated as CAWSYRLLDQPQHF.

This chain connects TRBV5-1 to TRBJ2-7, with D tentatively TRBD1 (6 bases). V lost 2 bases to trimming and J lost 5 bases, with 20 bases between them. The CDR3 is 16 residues long. Germline loops: CDR1 SGHRS, CDR2 YFSETQ. In nucleotides, the CDR3 is TGCGCCAGCAGCTTAGCGCCGTGGGACACCGGCGACGAGCAGTACTTC. This codes for CASSLAPWDTGDEQYF.

With respect to this clone: Other DNA sequences in the sample encode the same CDR3. The chain couples TRBV11-2 to TRBJ2-1; D not resolved. The germline CDR1 and CDR2 sequences are SGHAT and FQNNGV. This CDR3 is built from 12 residues. V lost 5 bases and J 6 bases, leaving 8 bases between the germline ends. CDR3 residues: CASSLQANEQFF. For the CDR3, the DNA is TGTGCCAGCAGCCTCCAAGCCAATGAGCAGTTCTTC. Full variable domain (rest looked up from reference TRBV11-2 and TRBJ2-1): EAGVAQSPRYKIIEKRQSVAFWCNPISGHATLYWYQQILGQGPKLLIQFQNNGVVDDSQLPKDRFSAERLKGVDSTLKIQPAKLEDSAVYLCASSLQANEQFFGPGTRLTVL.

The chain couples TRBV27 to TRBJ1-6; 10 bases agree with TRBD1. V shed 6 bases and J 13 bases; nucleotides not matched to a gene: 9. The length of the CDR3 is 14 residues. The germline V gene has CDR1 MNHEY and CDR2 SMNVEV (reference sequence). Here the CDR3 DNA reads TGTGCCAGCAGAGACCGACAGGGGGCTAGTCCCCTCCACTTT. It encodes CASRDRQGASPLHF.